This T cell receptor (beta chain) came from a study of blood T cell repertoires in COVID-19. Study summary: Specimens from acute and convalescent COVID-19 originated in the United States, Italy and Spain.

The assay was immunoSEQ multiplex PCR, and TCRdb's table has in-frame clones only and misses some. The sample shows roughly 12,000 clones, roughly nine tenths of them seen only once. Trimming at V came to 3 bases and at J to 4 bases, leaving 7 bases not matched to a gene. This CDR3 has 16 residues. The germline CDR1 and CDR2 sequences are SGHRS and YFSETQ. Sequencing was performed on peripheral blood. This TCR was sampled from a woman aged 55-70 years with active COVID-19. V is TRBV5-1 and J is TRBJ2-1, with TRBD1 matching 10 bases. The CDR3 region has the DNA TGCGCCAGCAGCTACTTAGGGACAGGGGTTTACAATGAGCAGTTCTTC. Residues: CASSYLGTGVYNEQFF.